This TCR beta chain is from a study of shared T cell receptors in the human thymus. Germline CDR1 and CDR2: MGHRA and YSYEKL. The CDR3 loop spans 15 amino acids. Trimming pared 3 bases from V and 5 bases from J, leaving 17 bases between. Measured with immunoSEQ multiplex PCR; TCRdb has only the in-frame clones, and not every one. This sample has 650,000 to 950,000 clones, with 70% to 90% found just once. This sample also belongs to another study, concerning human thymus T cells.

Sequenced: thymocytes. V is TRBV4-1 and J is TRBJ2-7, with D perhaps matching TRBD1 (6 bases). This clonotype was obtained from a girl in the first two years of life with a congenital heart defect. This CDR3 is CASSQSTGKLDEQYF. The DNA for the CDR3 is TGCGCCAGCAGCCAGTCTACAGGGAAGCTTGACGAGCAGTACTTC.